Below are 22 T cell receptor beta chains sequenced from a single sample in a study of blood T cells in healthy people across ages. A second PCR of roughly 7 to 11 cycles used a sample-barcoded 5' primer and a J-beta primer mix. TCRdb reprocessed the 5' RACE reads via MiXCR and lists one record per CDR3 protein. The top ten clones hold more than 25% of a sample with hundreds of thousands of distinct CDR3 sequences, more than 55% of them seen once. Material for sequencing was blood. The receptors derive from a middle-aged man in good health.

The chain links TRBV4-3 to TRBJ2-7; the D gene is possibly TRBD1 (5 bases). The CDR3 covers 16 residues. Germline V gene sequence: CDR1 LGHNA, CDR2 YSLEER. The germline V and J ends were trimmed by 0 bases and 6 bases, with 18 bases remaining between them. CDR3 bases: TGCGCCAGCAGCCAAGATCGTCAGGGCCCCACGAGCGAGCAGTACTTC. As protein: CASSQDRQGPTSEQYF.

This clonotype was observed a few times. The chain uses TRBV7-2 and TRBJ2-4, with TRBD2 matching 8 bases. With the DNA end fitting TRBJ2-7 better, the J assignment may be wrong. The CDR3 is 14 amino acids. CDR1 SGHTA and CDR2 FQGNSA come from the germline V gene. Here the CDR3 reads CASSEAGVVNEQYF. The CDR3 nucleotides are TGTGCCAGCAGCGAAGCGGGAGTGGTCAACGAGCAGTACTTC.

The CDR3 here is CASTMGDRYYEQYF. In nucleotides, the CDR3 is TGTGCCAGTACTATGGGGGACAGGTACTACGAGCAGTACTTC. The chain uses TRBV4-2 and TRBJ2-7; 8 positions agree with TRBD1. The length of the CDR3 is 14 residues. Looked up from germline, CDR1 is LGHNA and CDR2 is YNFKEQ. The V segment lost 9 bases and the J segment 3 bases; nucleotides outside the gene matches: 10.

This CDR3 reads CASSKNWVNEQYF. As DNA, the CDR3 is TGTGCCAGCAGCAAAAATTGGGTCAACGAGCAGTACTTC. The gene calls are TRBV21-1 and TRBJ2-5. Gene TRBJ2-7 matches the end of the DNA better, so the J call may be wrong. TRBV21-1 is described as a pseudogene. CDR3 length: 13 residues.

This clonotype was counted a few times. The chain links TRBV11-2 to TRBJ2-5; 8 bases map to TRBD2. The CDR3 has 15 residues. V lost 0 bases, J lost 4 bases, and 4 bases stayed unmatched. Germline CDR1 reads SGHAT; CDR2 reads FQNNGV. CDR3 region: CASSLDGTSVETQYF. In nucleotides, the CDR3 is TGTGCCAGCAGCTTAGATGGGACTAGTGTAGAGACCCAGTACTTC.

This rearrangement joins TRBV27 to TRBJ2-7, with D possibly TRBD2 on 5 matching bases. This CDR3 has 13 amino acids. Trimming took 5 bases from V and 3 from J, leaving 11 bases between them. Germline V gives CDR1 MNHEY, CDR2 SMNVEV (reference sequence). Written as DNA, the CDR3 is TGTGCCAGCAGTAAGGCGACTATCTACGAGCAGTACTTC. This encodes CASSKATIYEQYF.

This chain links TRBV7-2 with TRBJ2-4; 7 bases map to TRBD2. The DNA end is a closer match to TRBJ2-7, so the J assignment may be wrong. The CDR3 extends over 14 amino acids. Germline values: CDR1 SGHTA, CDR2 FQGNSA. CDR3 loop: CASSLGRERREQYF. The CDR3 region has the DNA TGTGCCAGCAGCTTAGGGCGGGAGCGCCGCGAGCAGTACTTC.

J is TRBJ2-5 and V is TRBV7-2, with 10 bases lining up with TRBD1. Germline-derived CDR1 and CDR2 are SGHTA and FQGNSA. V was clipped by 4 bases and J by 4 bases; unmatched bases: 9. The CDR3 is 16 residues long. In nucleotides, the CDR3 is TGTGCCAGCAGCTCAGTCCCGGGACAGGGGTTAGAGACCCAGTACTTC. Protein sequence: CASSSVPGQGLETQYF.

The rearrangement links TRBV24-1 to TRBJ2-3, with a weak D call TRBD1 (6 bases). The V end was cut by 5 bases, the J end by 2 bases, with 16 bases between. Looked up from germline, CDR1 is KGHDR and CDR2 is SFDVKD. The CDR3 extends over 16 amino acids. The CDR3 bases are TGTGCCACCAGTGGCCTTTTCCAGGGGACCACAGATACGCAGTATTTT. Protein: CATSGLFQGTTDTQYF.

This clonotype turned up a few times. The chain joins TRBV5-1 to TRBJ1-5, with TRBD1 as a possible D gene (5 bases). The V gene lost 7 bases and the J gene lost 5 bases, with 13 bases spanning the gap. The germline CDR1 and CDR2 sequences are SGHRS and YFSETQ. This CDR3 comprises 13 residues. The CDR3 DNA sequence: TGCGCCAGCCGACTGGGGGTGGATCAGCCCCAGCATTTT. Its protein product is CASRLGVDQPQHF.

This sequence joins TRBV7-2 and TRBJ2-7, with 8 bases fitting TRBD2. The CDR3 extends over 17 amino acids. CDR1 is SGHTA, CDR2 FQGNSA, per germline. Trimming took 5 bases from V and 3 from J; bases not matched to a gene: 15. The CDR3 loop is CASSPQSGTSSFYEQYF. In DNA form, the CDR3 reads TGTGCCAGCAGCCCCCAATCCGGGACTAGTAGTTTCTACGAGCAGTACTTC.

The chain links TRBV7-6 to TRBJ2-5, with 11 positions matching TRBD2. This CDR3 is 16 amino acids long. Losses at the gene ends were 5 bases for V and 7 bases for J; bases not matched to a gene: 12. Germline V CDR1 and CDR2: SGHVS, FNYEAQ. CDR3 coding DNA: TGTGCCAGCAGCCACCTTTTTAGCGGGGGGGCGGGGACCCAGTACTTC. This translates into CASSHLFSGGAGTQYF.

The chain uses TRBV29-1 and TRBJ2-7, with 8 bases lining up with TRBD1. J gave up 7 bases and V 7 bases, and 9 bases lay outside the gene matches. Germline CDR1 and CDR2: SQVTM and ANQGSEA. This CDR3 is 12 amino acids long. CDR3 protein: CSAGQGPGEQYF. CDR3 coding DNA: TGCAGCGCCGGACAGGGCCCGGGGGAGCAGTACTTC.

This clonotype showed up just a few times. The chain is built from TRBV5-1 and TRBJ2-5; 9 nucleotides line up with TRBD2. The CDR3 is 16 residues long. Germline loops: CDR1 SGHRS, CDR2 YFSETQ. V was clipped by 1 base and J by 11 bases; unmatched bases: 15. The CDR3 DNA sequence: TGCGCCAGCAGCTTGATAGCGGGGGTGTCTTACAATGAGCAGTACTTC. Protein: CASSLIAGVSYNEQYF.

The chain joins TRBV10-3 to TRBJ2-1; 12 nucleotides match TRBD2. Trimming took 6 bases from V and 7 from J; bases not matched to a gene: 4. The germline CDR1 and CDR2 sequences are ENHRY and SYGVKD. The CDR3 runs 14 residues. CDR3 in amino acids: CAIRTSGSVNEQFF. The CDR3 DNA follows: TGTGCCATCAGGACTAGCGGGAGTGTAAATGAGCAGTTCTTC.

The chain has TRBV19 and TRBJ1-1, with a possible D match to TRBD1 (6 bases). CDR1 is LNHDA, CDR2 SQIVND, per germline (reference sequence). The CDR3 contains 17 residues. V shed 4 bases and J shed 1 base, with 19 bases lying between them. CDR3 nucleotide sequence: TGTGCCAGTAGTAAGATTCTCATCGGACAGTCGAACACTGAAGCTTTCTTT. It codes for CASSKILIGQSNTEAFF.

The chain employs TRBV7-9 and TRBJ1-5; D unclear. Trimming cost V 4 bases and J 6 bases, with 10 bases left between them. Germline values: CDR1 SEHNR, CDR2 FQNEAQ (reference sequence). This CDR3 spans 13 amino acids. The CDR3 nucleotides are TGTGCCAGCAGCTGGAGGGCTTTTCAGCCCCAGCATTTT. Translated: CASSWRAFQPQHF.

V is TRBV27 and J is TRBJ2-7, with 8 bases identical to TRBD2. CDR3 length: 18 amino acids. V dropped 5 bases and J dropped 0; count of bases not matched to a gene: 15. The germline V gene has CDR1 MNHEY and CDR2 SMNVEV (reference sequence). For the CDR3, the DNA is TGTGCCAGCAGTCCAACCCCCAGGACTAGCCTGAGCTCCTACGAGCAGTACTTC. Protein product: CASSPTPRTSLSSYEQYF.

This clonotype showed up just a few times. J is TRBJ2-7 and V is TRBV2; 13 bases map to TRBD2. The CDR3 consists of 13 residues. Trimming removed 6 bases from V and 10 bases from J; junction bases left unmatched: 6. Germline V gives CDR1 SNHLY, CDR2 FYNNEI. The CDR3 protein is CASSGPGLAGQYF. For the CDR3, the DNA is TGTGCCAGCAGCGGACCGGGACTAGCGGGACAGTACTTC.

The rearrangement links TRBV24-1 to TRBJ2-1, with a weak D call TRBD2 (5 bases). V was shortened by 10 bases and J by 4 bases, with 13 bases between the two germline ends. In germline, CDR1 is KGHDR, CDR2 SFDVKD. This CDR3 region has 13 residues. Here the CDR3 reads CATSGLTYNEQFF. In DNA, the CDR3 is TGTGCCACGAGCGGCTTGACATACAATGAGCAGTTCTTC.

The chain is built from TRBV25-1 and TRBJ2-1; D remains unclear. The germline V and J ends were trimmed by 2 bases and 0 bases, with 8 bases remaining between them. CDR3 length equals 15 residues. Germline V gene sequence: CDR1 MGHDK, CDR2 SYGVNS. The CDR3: CASSEDTVSYNEQFF. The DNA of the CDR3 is TGTGCCAGCAGTGAAGACACAGTCTCCTACAATGAGCAGTTCTTC.

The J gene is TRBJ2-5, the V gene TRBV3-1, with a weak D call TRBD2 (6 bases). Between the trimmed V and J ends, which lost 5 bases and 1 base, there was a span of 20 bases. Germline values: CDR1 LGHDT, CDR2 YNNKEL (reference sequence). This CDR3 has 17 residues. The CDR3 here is CASSEGPDSGLQETQYF. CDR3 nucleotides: TGTGCCAGCAGCGAAGGCCCCGACAGCGGGCTCCAAGAGACCCAGTACTTC.